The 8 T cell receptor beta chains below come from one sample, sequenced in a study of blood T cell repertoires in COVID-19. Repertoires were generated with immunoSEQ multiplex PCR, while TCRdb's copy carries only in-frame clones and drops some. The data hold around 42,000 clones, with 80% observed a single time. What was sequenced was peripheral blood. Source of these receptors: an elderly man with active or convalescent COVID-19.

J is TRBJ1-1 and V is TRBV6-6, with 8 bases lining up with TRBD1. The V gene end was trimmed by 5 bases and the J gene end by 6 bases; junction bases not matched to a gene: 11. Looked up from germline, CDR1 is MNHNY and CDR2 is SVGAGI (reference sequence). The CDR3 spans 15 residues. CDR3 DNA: TGTGCCAGCAGTGGGTACGGACAGGGAGAAGCTGAAGCTTTCTTT. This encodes CASSGYGQGEAEAFF.

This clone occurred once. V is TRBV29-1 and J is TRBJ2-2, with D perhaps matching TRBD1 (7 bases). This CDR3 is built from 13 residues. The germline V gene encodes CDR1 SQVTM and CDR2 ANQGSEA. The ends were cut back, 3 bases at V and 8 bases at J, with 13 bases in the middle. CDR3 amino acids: CSVDGRGAGELFF. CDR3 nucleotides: TGCAGCGTTGACGGCAGGGGGGCGGGGGAGCTGTTTTTT.

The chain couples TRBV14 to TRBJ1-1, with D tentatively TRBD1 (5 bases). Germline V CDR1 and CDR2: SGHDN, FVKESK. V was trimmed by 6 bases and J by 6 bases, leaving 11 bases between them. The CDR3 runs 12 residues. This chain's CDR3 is CASSVQGPEAFF. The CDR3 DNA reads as TGTGCCAGCAGTGTCCAGGGCCCTGAAGCTTTCTTT.

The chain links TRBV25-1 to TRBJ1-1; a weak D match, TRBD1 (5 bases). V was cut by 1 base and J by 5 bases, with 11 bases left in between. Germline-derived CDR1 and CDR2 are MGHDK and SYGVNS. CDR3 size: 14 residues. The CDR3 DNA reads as TGTGCCAGCAGTGAATTCACGGAGGGGACTGAAGCTTTCTTT. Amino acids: CASSEFTEGTEAFF.

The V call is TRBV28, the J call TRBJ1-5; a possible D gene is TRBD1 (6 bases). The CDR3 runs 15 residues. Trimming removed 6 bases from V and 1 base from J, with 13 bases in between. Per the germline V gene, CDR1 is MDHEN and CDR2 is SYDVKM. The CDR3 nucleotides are TGTGCCAGCAGGAATTATGGACAGAGCAATCAGCCCCAGCATTTT. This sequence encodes CASRNYGQSNQPQHF.

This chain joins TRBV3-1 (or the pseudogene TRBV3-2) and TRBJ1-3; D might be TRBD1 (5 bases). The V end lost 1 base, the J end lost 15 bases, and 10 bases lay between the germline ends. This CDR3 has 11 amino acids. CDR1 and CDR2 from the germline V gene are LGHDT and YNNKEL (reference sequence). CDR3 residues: CASSQGGETYF. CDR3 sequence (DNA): TGTGCCAGCAGCCAAGGGGGGGAGACATATTTT.

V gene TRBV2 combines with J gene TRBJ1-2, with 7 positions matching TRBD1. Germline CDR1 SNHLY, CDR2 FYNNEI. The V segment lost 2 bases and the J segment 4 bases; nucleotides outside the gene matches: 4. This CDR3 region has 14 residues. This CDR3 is CASSERGLIYGYTF. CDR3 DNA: TGTGCCAGCAGTGAAAGGGGGCTCATCTATGGCTACACCTTC.

The CDR3 is CASSLGSGENTGELFF. CDR3 nucleotide sequence: TGTGCCAGCAGCTTAGGTAGCGGAGAGAACACCGGGGAGCTGTTTTTT. The V call is TRBV7-3, the J call TRBJ2-2, with a possible D match to TRBD2 (6 bases). This CDR3 has 16 residues. The germline CDR1 and CDR2 sequences are SGHTA and FQGTGA. V was shortened by 2 bases and J by 1 base, with 11 bases between the two germline ends.